The 18 T cell receptor beta chains in this list originate from one sample, sequenced in a study of T cell changes during pregnancy in multiple sclerosis. This table comes from immunoSEQ multiplex PCR, and its TCRdb copy is limited to in-frame clones, with some not included. Of 40,000 to 50,000 clones in the sample, just over 90% were seen once. This sample comprised CD4+ T cells from peripheral blood mononuclear cells, obtained in the third trimester of pregnancy. The receptors here all came from a female donor with multiple sclerosis, enrolled in a pregnancy study.

CDR3 DNA: TGTGCCAGCAGTCCGATGAGGGCTACAGATACGCAGTATTTT. This translates into CASSPMRATDTQYF. The rearrangement uses TRBV25-1 and TRBJ2-3, with D possibly matching TRBD2 (5 bases). There are 14 residues in the CDR3. In germline, CDR1 is MGHDK, CDR2 SYGVNS. Trimming stripped 5 bases from V and 3 bases from J, with 12 bases between.

This chain connects TRBV10-2 to TRBJ2-7; 15 bases line up with TRBD2. Trimming took 7 bases from V and 0 from J; bases not matched to a gene: 7. Germline CDR1 reads WSHSY; CDR2 reads SAAADI. The CDR3 is made up of 17 amino acids. CDR3 region: CASTRGLAGGYSYEQYF. In nucleotides, the CDR3 is TGCGCCAGCACCCGAGGACTAGCGGGAGGGTACTCCTACGAGCAGTACTTC.

This sequence joins TRBV10-3 and TRBJ2-2; 11 bases are a match to TRBD2. Trimming took 8 bases from V and 3 from J; bases not matched to a gene: 2. Germline values: CDR1 ENHRY, CDR2 SYGVKD. CDR3 length: 14 residues. The CDR3 region is CAIGGLADTGELFF. CDR3 nucleotide sequence: TGTGCCATCGGGGGACTAGCGGACACCGGGGAGCTGTTTTTT.

The rearrangement uses TRBV9 and TRBJ1-1, with D perhaps matching TRBD1 (5 bases). Deletions cut 3 bases from V and 1 base from J, with 16 bases between. From germline, CDR1 is SGDLS and CDR2 YYNGEE. This CDR3 contains 16 residues. The CDR3 DNA reads TGTGCCAGCAGCGCCGGGGGAGGGATCGGGAACACTGAAGCTTTCTTT. This translates into CASSAGGGIGNTEAFF.

The rearrangement uses TRBV5-4 and TRBJ2-1, with TRBD1 as a possible D gene (6 bases). CDR1 is SGHNT, CDR2 YYREEE, per germline (reference sequence). This CDR3 has 17 amino acids. Trimming cost V 3 bases and J 0 bases, with 16 bases left between them. As DNA, the CDR3 is TGTGCCAGCAGCTCATCGACCAGGGGCTTCTCCTACAATGAGCAGTTCTTC. This codes for CASSSSTRGFSYNEQFF.

The chain employs TRBV7-3 and TRBJ1-1; 8 bases match TRBD1. Germline V gene sequence: CDR1 SGHTA, CDR2 FQGTGA. Losses at the gene ends were 5 bases for V and 4 bases for J; bases not matched to a gene: 6. The CDR3 runs to 14 residues. CDR3 amino acids: CASSPDRGATEAFF. CDR3 nucleotides: TGTGCCAGCAGCCCCGACAGGGGAGCCACTGAAGCTTTCTTT.

The chain combines TRBV5-4 with TRBJ2-5; 12 bases are a match to TRBD2. The CDR3 runs to 15 residues. In germline, CDR1 is SGHNT, CDR2 YYREEE (reference sequence). V trimming: 6 bases; J trimming: 5 bases; junction bases outside the gene matches: 8. The CDR3 here is CASILAGGPQETQYF. CDR3 nucleotides: TGTGCCAGCATCCTAGCGGGAGGGCCGCAGGAGACCCAGTACTTC.

The chain is built from TRBV30 and TRBJ1-2, with D possibly matching TRBD1 (6 bases). Germline values: CDR1 GTSNPN, CDR2 SVGIG (reference sequence). This CDR3 has 13 residues. CDR3 DNA: TGTGCGACGGACCAGGGGACTAACTATGGCTACACCTTC. Residues: CATDQGTNYGYTF.

The gene calls are TRBV23-1 and TRBJ1-5; a possible D gene is TRBD1 (6 bases). TRBV23-1 falls under the ORF class, with uncertain function. V was trimmed by 4 bases and J by 2 bases, leaving 12 bases between them. The CDR3 spans 15 residues. The CDR3 region has the DNA TGCGCCAGCAGTCCCCGGGGGGGCGGCAATCAGCCCCAGCATTTT. Translation gives CASSPRGGGNQPQHF.

CDR3 coding DNA: TGTGCTAGTGGTTTGGCCCGAGGGGGTTCCTACGAGCAGTACTTC. It is translated as CASGLARGGSYEQYF. The chain combines TRBV12-5 with TRBJ2-7; TRBD1 might be the D (6 bases). The CDR3 contains 15 residues. In germline, CDR1 is LGHNT, CDR2 FRNRAP. Trimming shortened V by 1 base and J by 1 base, and 11 bases separated the two germline ends.

V gene TRBV4-1 combines with J gene TRBJ2-5, with 9 nucleotides matching TRBD2. The V gene end was trimmed by 3 bases and the J gene end by 4 bases; junction bases not matched to a gene: 9. The CDR3 spans 16 residues. Germline V gene lookup returns CDR1 MGHRA and CDR2 YSYEKL. This chain's CDR3 is CASSHPGLAGGETQYF. Here the CDR3 DNA reads TGCGCCAGCAGCCACCCGGGACTAGCCGGGGGAGAGACCCAGTACTTC.

The chain links TRBV5-8 to TRBJ2-4, with 7 bases identical to TRBD1. Germline CDR1 SGHTS, CDR2 YDEGEE. The ends lost 0 bases at V and 2 bases at J; junction bases unmatched: 8. This CDR3 comprises 17 residues. In DNA, the CDR3 is TGTGCCAGCAGCTTGGGGACAGGCGTGAGGACCAAAAACATTCAGTACTTC. Protein product: CASSLGTGVRTKNIQYF.

The gene calls are TRBV25-1 and TRBJ2-1, with D tentatively TRBD2 (5 bases). This CDR3 contains 13 residues. The V gene lost 2 bases and the J gene lost 5 bases, with 7 bases spanning the gap. CDR1 and CDR2 (germline): MGHDK, SYGVNS. Written as DNA, the CDR3 is TGTGCCAGCAGTGAACCCGGGGACAATGAGCAGTTCTTC. It encodes CASSEPGDNEQFF.

The J gene is TRBJ2-7, the V gene TRBV30; 7 positions agree with TRBD1. Germline CDR1 is GTSNPN and CDR2 is SVGIG (reference sequence). CDR3 size: 16 residues. Germline trimming cut 3 bases from V and 0 bases from J; bases unmatched to any gene: 11. The CDR3 DNA reads as TGTGCCTGGAGCAAGGCCCCGGGGACAGCCTCCTACGAGCAGTACTTC. Translation gives CAWSKAPGTASYEQYF.

This chain connects TRBV7-3 to TRBJ1-1, with 7 bases aligning to TRBD1. Germline loops: CDR1 SGHTA, CDR2 FQGTGA. V was pared by 1 base and J by 1 base, with 3 bases of the junction left unmatched. The CDR3 spans 15 residues. The CDR3 region is CASSLNRQGNTEAFF. CDR3 sequence (DNA): TGTGCCAGCAGCTTAAATAGACAGGGGAACACTGAAGCTTTCTTT. Looking up the rest from reference TRBV7-3 and TRBJ1-1 gives the full variable domain: GAGVSQTPSNKVTEKGKYVELRCDPISGHTALYWYRQSLGQGPEFLIYFQGTGAADDSGLPNDRFFAVRPEGSVSTLKIQRTERGDSAVYLCASSLNRQGNTEAFFGQGTRLTVV.

This clone was seen a few times. The rearrangement uses TRBV7-3 and TRBJ2-2; D is uncertain. V lost 2 bases and J lost 0, with 4 bases in between. CDR1 and CDR2 (germline): SGHTA, FQGTGA. CDR3 length: 14 residues. The CDR3 is CASSLLSNTGELFF. The CDR3 nucleotides are TGTGCCAGCAGCTTACTGTCGAACACCGGGGAGCTGTTTTTT.

The count of this clone is one. This CDR3 is CASRTGSYNEQFF. The CDR3 region has the DNA TGCGCCAGCAGGACAGGCTCCTACAATGAGCAGTTCTTC. This rearrangement joins TRBV5-1 to TRBJ2-1, with D perhaps TRBD1 (6 bases). V lost 5 bases and J lost 0, with 6 bases in between. CDR1 is SGHRS, CDR2 YFSETQ, per germline. CDR3 length: 13 residues.

By share, this clone ranks as medium-sized. The rearrangement joins TRBV6-1 to TRBJ2-6; TRBD1 matches 11 bases. Germline CDR1 reads MNHNS; CDR2 reads SASEGT. The CDR3 is made up of 17 amino acids. V dropped 4 bases and J dropped 2; count of bases not matched to a gene: 4. The CDR3 nucleotides read TGTGCCAGCAGTGCGATGGGACAGGGGGCTGGGGCCAACGTCCTGACTTTC. Its protein product is CASSAMGQGAGANVLTF.